This TCR beta chain comes out of a study of cytomegalovirus exposure and HLA in healthy donors. General study findings and limits: When the data were analyzed later, several of the most significant clusters appeared to be linked to common viral pathogens. Solely CMV serostatus was available to characterize immune exposure. Most likely, a cluster of highly shared sequence variants arose as a sequencing artifact. In a later analysis, the majority of CMV-associated beta chains seemingly showed HLA restriction.

PCR primers comprised 60 Vbeta and 13 Jbeta primers. TCRdb's table, derived via immunoSEQ multiplex PCR, lists solely in-frame clones and lacks some. The data contain about 150,000 clones, roughly 80% of them seen just once; the ten biggest clones take up nearly 3.5%. A word on this clone: What it binds is unknown.

Germline trimming cut 3 bases from V and 8 bases from J; bases unmatched to any gene: 5. There are 15 residues in the CDR3. The germline V gene encodes CDR1 LGHNA and CDR2 YSLEER. The sequence came from a male donor in good health and CMV-seronegative. The sample was PBMCs. This chain joins TRBV4-3 and TRBJ2-1; 12 bases align to TRBD2. The chain's CDR3 is CASSQQTSGGDEQFF. The CDR3 DNA follows: TGCGCCAGCAGCCAGCAGACTAGCGGGGGAGATGAGCAGTTCTTC.